This T cell receptor (beta chain) is drawn from a study of blood T cell repertoires in COVID-19 (dated by TCRdb to 2020 to 2021). A note on the overall study: Samples covering the acute and convalescent phases of COVID-19 were provided by collaborators in the United States, Italy and Spain. The material from the prospective study consisted of cDNA or gDNA derived from T cells, B-cell-depleted T cells, or PBMCs. Deeply sampled blood TCRbeta repertoires from subjects exposed to, actively infected with, or recovered from COVID-19 were included in the dataset. The repertoires were released in a freely available public database meant as a resource for research on the immune response to SARS-CoV-2. Samples were obtained from the ongoing ImmuneRACE study (first 160 participants) and from about 1,300 subjects provided by 6 global collaborators. Sample metadata almost always included a de-identified subject ID, COVID-19 status, age in years and sex. Where available, HLA class I and class II types were taken from metadata supplied by the sample provider and were not determined by assay-based typing.

TCRbeta CDR3 regions were amplified from genomic DNA using the immunoSEQ Assay, a bias-controlled multiplex PCR. The study's processing was this. Nucleated cell counts per sample were estimated from amplification of reference gene primers within the assay. To quantify the absolute abundance of each unique TCRbeta CDR3 rearrangement, sequence reads were collapsed and filtered. Productive Simpson clonality was computed per sample as the square root of Simpson's diversity index over productive rearrangements. TCRdb took over this immuneACCESS table, retaining in-frame rearrangements with V and J assigned. Such tables are incomplete; in checked studies, under half of the missing clones stem from an unresolved V gene, and the remainder is unexplained. The V and J calls and clone size come from that table; D and trimming were worked out from the DNA. In this sample the table shows 75,000 to 95,000 clones, around 90% of which occur a single time. The top ten hold 4.6% of the sample.

Collaborating institutions collected whole blood in K2EDTA tubes following their own protocols. For TCRbeta analysis, collaborators shipped samples as frozen whole blood, isolated PBMCs, or DNA extracted from either of those sample types. Study-wide findings and limitations: How much clinical and demographic metadata was included differed by source and by participant, and the metadata was provided uncurated.

CDR1 and CDR2 (SGHAT, FQNNGV) derive from the germline V gene. V drops 1 base and J drops 0 bases, leaving 10 bases in between. The CDR3, cysteine through phenylalanine, is 15 amino acids long. Of the read, only the CDR3 DNA is kept; its 45 bases are in frame from base 1. A remark on this clone: It has no known antigen specificity. No per-base quality is available; no much larger clone lies one base away.

The source is a man aged 50 or older with active COVID-19. The chain is made from TRBV11-2 and TRBJ2-7; a weak D assignment points to TRBD1 (6 bases agree). Sequences were obtained from peripheral blood. The CDR3 region: CASSLGGGSSYEQYF. The DNA sequence is as follows: TGTGCCAGCAGCTTAGGAGGGGGATCCTCCTACGAGCAGTACTTC.